A selection of T cell receptor beta chains follows, all from one sample in a study of blood T cell repertoires in COVID-19. This table comes from immunoSEQ multiplex PCR, and its TCRdb copy is limited to in-frame clones, with some not included. The sample holds more than 55,000 clones; 76% are singletons and the top ten take around 6%. The sequenced material came from peripheral blood. These receptors were collected from a woman aged 45-65 years with active or convalescent COVID-19. CDR3s include the opening cysteine and the closing phenylalanine or tryptophan.

j_call: TRBJ2-3; v_call: TRBV7-3; cdr3_aa: CASSSNPRLAGRPDTQYF
j_call: TRBJ2-7; v_call: TRBV4-2; cdr3_aa: CASSQGSQGSYEQYF
j_call: TRBJ1-4; v_call: TRBV4-3; cdr3_aa: CASSQDRGTGIITNEKLFF
j_call: TRBJ2-3; v_call: TRBV3-1/TRBV3-2; cdr3_aa: CASSQGGQQWTDTQYF
j_call: TRBJ1-6; v_call: TRBV19; cdr3_aa: CASSHSPGQGVYNSPLHF
j_call: TRBJ2-3; v_call: TRBV20-1; cdr3_aa: CSASTGGPSTDTQYF
j_call: TRBJ2-1; v_call: TRBV11-2; cdr3_aa: CASSPRGSKTYNEQFF
j_call: TRBJ1-2; v_call: TRBV4-2; cdr3_aa: CASSQVGHSNYGYTF
j_call: TRBJ2-7; v_call: TRBV27; cdr3_aa: CASSLDISYEQYF
j_call: TRBJ1-1; v_call: TRBV9; cdr3_aa: CASSEPRTEAFF
j_call: TRBJ1-1; v_call: TRBV12-5; cdr3_aa: CASGSVIGQGGTEAFF
j_call: TRBJ1-1; v_call: TRBV5-1; cdr3_aa: CASSLEGVSTEAFF
j_call: TRBJ1-2; v_call: TRBV27; cdr3_aa: CASSFSGANSGGYTF
j_call: TRBJ2-3; v_call: TRBV7-2; cdr3_aa: CASSLALSGRSADTQYF
j_call: TRBJ1-4; v_call: TRBV5-5; cdr3_aa: CASSRTGAFGEKLFF
j_call: TRBJ1-2; v_call: TRBV7-3; cdr3_aa: CASSATGVRYTF
j_call: TRBJ1-1; v_call: TRBV5-4; cdr3_aa: CASSYLGAVNTEAFF
j_call: TRBJ2-1; v_call: TRBV30; cdr3_aa: CAWSPERINEQFF
j_call: TRBJ1-5; v_call: TRBV6-6; cdr3_aa: CASSYLNQPQHF
j_call: TRBJ2-2; v_call: TRBV6-2/TRBV6-3; cdr3_aa: CASSPVPANIKLAEDTGELFF
j_call: TRBJ2-1; v_call: TRBV11-2; cdr3_aa: CASSHIAGSSYNEQFF
j_call: TRBJ2-1; v_call: TRBV11-1; cdr3_aa: CASSLALGGEQFF
j_call: TRBJ1-2; v_call: TRBV7-8; cdr3_aa: CASSEDRGSNYGYTF
j_call: TRBJ1-4; v_call: TRBV6-1; cdr3_aa: CASSATVGVHATNEKLFF
j_call: TRBJ2-3; v_call: TRBV27; cdr3_aa: CASSPGTGMRTDTQYF
j_call: TRBJ2-1; v_call: TRBV5-1; cdr3_aa: CASSPPAQGSSANEQFF
j_call: TRBJ1-2; v_call: TRBV3-1/TRBV3-2; cdr3_aa: CASSQDLRGTAPGYTF
j_call: TRBJ2-1; v_call: TRBV4-3; cdr3_aa: CASSQDLASGRYNEQFF
j_call: TRBJ1-3; v_call: TRBV5-6; cdr3_aa: CASSRSGTGGSGNTIYF
j_call: TRBJ1-4; v_call: TRBV6-6; cdr3_aa: CASSRALGTGYGEKLFF
j_call: TRBJ1-2; v_call: TRBV9; cdr3_aa: CASTPGTGPHPNYGYTF
j_call: TRBJ2-3; v_call: TRBV5-1; cdr3_aa: CASSPRLTSTDTQYF
j_call: TRBJ1-4; v_call: TRBV4-3; cdr3_aa: CASSQNRGTGHIF
j_call: TRBJ2-7; v_call: TRBV2; cdr3_aa: CASSESSGLFYEQYF
j_call: TRBJ2-7; v_call: TRBV19; cdr3_aa: CASSTQGGYEQYF
j_call: TRBJ2-2; v_call: TRBV4-2; cdr3_aa: CASSRGQPSGPGELFF
j_call: TRBJ2-6; v_call: TRBV5-4; cdr3_aa: CASSLERTGVYFGANVLTF
j_call: TRBJ2-1; v_call: TRBV11-1; cdr3_aa: CASSEGAVAQFF
j_call: TRBJ1-6; v_call: TRBV3-1/TRBV3-2; cdr3_aa: CASSPGKGSPLHF
j_call: TRBJ2-2; v_call: TRBV11-2; cdr3_aa: CASSLDRGRAVTGELFF
j_call: TRBJ2-3; v_call: TRBV30; cdr3_aa: CAWTPQGGEQYF
j_call: TRBJ1-2; v_call: TRBV10-3; cdr3_aa: CAISDQRAGYTF
j_call: TRBJ2-5; v_call: TRBV2; cdr3_aa: CASTLGRAETQYF